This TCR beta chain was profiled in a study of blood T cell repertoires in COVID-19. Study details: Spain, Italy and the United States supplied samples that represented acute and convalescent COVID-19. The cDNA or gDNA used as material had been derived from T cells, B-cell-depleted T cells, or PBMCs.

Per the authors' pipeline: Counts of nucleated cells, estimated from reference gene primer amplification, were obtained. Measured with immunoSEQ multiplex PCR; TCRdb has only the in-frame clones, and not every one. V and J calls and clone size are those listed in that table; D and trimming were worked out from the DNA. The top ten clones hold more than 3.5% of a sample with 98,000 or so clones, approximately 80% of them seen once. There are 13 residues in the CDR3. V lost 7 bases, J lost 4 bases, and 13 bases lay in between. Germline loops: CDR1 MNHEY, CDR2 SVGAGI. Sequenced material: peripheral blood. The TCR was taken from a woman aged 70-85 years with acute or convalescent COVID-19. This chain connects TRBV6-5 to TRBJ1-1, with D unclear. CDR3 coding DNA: TGTGCCAGCAAGGATTTAACGGGCACTGAAGCTTTCTTT. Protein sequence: CASKDLTGTEAFF.